One sample yielded the 8 T cell receptor beta chains listed below, sequenced in a study of T-cell memory formation after mild COVID-19. A single record per CDR3 protein comes from TCRdb applying MiXCR to the 5' RACE reads. Seen here are about 84,000 distinct CDR3 sequences, approximately 15% observed once, and the top ten hold about 33%. Input material: PBMCs or a T cell subset sorted from them (not recorded which). These receptors originate from an adult woman who had mild COVID-19 (a few samples of this study predate the infection). Cell type and time point are not known.

This clonotype was recorded many times. CDR3 coding DNA: TGTGCCAGCAGTGAAGCCCGGACTAGCGGATACAATGAGCAGTTCTTC. Translated, it gives CASSEARTSGYNEQFF. V and J are TRBV2 and TRBJ2-1; 10 nucleotides align to TRBD2. CDR3 length equals 16 residues. After removal of 0 bases from V and 4 bases from J, the junction contained 3 bases not matched to a gene. Germline CDR1 SNHLY, CDR2 FYNNEI. Drawing the rest from reference TRBV2 and TRBJ2-1, the complete variable domain is EPEVTQTPSHQVTQMGQEVILRCVPISNHLYFYWYRQILGQKVEFLVSFYNNEISEKSEIFDDQFSVERPDGSNFTLKIRSTKLEDSAMYFCASSEARTSGYNEQFFGPGTRLTVL.

This chain joins TRBV5-1 and TRBJ2-6, with 9 bases fitting TRBD1. The germline CDR1 and CDR2 sequences are SGHRS and YFSETQ. J lost 3 bases, V lost 4 bases, and 5 bases had no gene match. The CDR3 is 16 amino acids. The CDR3 spells CASSATGGGGANVLTF. The CDR3 DNA follows: TGCGCCAGCAGCGCTACAGGGGGCGGTGGGGCCAACGTCCTGACTTTC.

The chain employs TRBV6-6 and TRBJ1-1; no firm D call. CDR1 is MNHNY and CDR2 is SVGAGI in the germline V gene (reference sequence). V was cut by 2 bases and J by 1 base, with 11 bases left in between. The CDR3 is 15 amino acids. DNA for the CDR3: TGTGCCAGCAGTTACCCTCGGGGTCCGAACACTGAAGCTTTCTTT. It translates to CASSYPRGPNTEAFF.

This chain uses TRBV12-3 or TRBV12-4 with TRBJ2-2; 7 bases are a match to TRBD1. V lost 3 bases, J lost 3 bases, and 7 bases stayed unmatched. CDR3 length equals 16 residues. The CDR3 DNA sequence: TGTGCCAGCAGTTTCGGGAACAGGGGAGACACCGGGGAGCTGTTTTTT. Translated, it gives CASSFGNRGDTGELFF.

The sample holds many counts of this clonotype. The chain is built from TRBV5-1 and TRBJ2-3, with D unclear. The CDR3 spans 12 residues. V was pared by 4 bases and J by 6 bases, with 9 bases between. The germline V gene has CDR1 SGHRS and CDR2 YFSETQ. The CDR3 protein is CASSPPDDTQYF. CDR3 DNA sequence: TGCGCCAGCAGCCCCCCGGACGATACGCAGTATTTT.

The chain combines TRBV6-2 or TRBV6-3 with TRBJ2-7; possible D gene TRBD2, 5 bases. The germline V gene has CDR1 MNHEY and CDR2 SVGEGT. The CDR3 has 11 amino acids. Between the trimmed V and J ends, which lost 4 bases and 7 bases, there was a span of 8 bases. The CDR3 protein is CASSFPGEQYF. The CDR3 nucleotides are TGTGCCAGCAGTTTCCCGGGGGAGCAGTACTTC.

This clonotype was picked up a small number of times. This chain uses TRBV7-6 with TRBJ2-7; D uncertain. CDR1 SGHVS and CDR2 FNYEAQ come from the germline V gene. Trimming shortened V by 1 base and J by 3 bases, and 10 bases separated the two germline ends. This CDR3 spans 14 amino acids. The CDR3 region is CASSLGEDLYEQYF. The DNA of the CDR3 is TGTGCCAGCAGCTTAGGCGAGGACCTCTACGAGCAGTACTTC.

This clonotype was found a few times. The V gene is TRBV7-9, the J gene TRBJ1-1; no reliable D call. V lost 1 base to trimming and J lost 3 bases, with 9 bases between them. Per germline, CDR1 SEHNR and CDR2 FQNEAQ (reference sequence). This CDR3 spans 14 amino acids. The CDR3 nucleotides read TGTGCCAGCAGCTTAGGTCGGGGTTACACTGAAGCTTTCTTT. Translated, it gives CASSLGRGYTEAFF.